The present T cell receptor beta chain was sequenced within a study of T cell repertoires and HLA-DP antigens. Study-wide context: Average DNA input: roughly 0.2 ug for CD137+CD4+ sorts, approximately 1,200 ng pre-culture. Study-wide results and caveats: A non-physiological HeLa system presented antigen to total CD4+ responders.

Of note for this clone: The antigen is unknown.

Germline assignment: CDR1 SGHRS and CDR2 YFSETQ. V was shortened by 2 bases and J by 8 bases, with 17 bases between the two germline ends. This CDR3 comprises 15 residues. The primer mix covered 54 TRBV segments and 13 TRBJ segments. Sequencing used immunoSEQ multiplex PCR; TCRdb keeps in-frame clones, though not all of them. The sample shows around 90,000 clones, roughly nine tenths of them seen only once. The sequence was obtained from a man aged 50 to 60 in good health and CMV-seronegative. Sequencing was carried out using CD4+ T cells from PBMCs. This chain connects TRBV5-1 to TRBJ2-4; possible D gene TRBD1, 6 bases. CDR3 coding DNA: TGCGCCAGCAGCTTAGTGCAGGGGAAGGGAGACATTCAGTACTTC. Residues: CASSLVQGKGDIQYF.